The T cell receptor (beta chain) described here comes from a study of T cell repertoires in cytomegalovirus infection. The wider study: CMV infection together with matching HLA type was indicated by public TCR beta signatures.

General study results and limits: Predominance within the ex vivo response was attributable to HLA-C-restricted CMV-specific TCR beta clonotypes. Carriers of CMV and the relevant HLA type were discriminated by public TCR beta frequency.

The sample holds one count of this clonotype. Its antigen is unknown. Sequence at one end of the junction differs from germline and may be a read error. The CDR3 consists of 13 residues. The germline V gene encodes CDR1 SGHTA and CDR2 FQGNSA. MiXCR was run by TCRdb on the reads, yielding one entry per CDR3 protein. The data contain fewer than 700,000 distinct CDR3 sequences, about 24% of them seen just once; the ten biggest clones take up 6.5% to 10%. The chain recombines TRBV7-2 with TRBJ2-3; no firm D call. The sequenced sample consisted of CD8+ T cells from PBMCs. This TCR came from a human donor in good health (CMV status not recorded). Some clones in this sample may be carry-over from other donors' samples. This chain's CDR3 is CASSPAASDTQSF. The CDR3 bases are TGTGCCAGCAGCCCTGCCGCCTCCGATACGCAGTCTTTT.